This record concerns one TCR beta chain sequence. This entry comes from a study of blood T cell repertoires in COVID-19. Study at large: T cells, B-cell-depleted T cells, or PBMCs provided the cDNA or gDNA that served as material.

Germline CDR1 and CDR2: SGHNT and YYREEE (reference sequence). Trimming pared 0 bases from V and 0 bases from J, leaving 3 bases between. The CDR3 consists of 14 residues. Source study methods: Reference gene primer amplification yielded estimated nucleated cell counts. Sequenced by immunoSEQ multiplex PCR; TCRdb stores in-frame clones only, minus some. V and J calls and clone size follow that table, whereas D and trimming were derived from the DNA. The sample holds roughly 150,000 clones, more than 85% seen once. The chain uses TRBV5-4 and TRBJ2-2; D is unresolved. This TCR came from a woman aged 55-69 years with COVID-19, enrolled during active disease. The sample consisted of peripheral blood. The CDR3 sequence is CASSLAANTGELFF. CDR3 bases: TGTGCCAGCAGCTTGGCAGCGAACACCGGGGAGCTGTTTTTT.